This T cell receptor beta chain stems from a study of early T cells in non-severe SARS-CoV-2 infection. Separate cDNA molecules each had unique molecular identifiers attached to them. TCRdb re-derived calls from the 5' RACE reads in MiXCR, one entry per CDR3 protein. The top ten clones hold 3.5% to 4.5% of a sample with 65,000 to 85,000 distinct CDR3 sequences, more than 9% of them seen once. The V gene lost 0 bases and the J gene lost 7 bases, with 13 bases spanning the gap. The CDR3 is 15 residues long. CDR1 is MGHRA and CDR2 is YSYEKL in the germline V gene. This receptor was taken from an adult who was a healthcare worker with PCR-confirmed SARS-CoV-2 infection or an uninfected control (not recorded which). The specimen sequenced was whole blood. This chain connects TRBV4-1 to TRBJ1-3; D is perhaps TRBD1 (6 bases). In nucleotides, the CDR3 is TGCGCCAGCAGCCAAGAGGGACACCCGGGGAACACCATATATTTT. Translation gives CASSQEGHPGNTIYF.